The sequence of this TCR beta chain was determined in a study of cytomegalovirus exposure and HLA in healthy donors (dated by TCRdb to the late 2010s). Context from the whole study: An earlier analysis of roughly 500 of the donors reported roughly 300 Gb of sequence data and 90 million to 120 million unique TCR beta sequences obtained from some 200 million T cells. All discovery cohort repertoires had been generated on a single sequencing platform. On average, around 240,000 unique TCR beta nucleotide sequences were sequenced per donor among fewer than 500 genotyped donors of the cohort, with roughly 18% of those sequences being non-productive. The study combined high-throughput TCR immunosequencing, statistical association of individual TCRs with disease status, and machine learning to predict cytomegalovirus infection status. Alongside the repertoire data, information on donor age, sex, ethnicity and CMV serostatus was compiled. To study patterns of TCR occurrence, a later analysis re-analyzed previously published TCR beta repertoires from under 750 donors and added high-resolution HLA genotyping. HLA typing covered class I and class II loci at four-digit resolution. Rather than using new phenotypic data, the later analysis identified candidate immune exposures from TCR beta sequences and from how often those sequences occurred across donors. Roughly 300 gigabases of sequencing data and approximately 84 million unique TCR sequences were included in an early release covering under 650 HLA-typed donors. In a later genetic analysis, genome-wide SNP genotypes for 398 of the 666 donors were used, and that subset was treated as a discovery cohort. Roughly 5 DR-DQ haplotypes were treated as single units for association and clustering because of strong linkage in the cohort. An earlier analysis of nearly 600 of the donors applied high-throughput TCR beta sequencing to assess whether each TCR beta V gene segment acted as functional or pseudogenic. Along with the approximately 650-subject first cohort, a separate validation cohort of around 110 different subjects was used. Of the 350 to 450 genotyped donors, about 84% fell in the genetic ancestry cluster associated with self-reported Caucasian donors. Typing coverage varied by locus: roughly 629-630 donors for A, B, C, DRB1 and DQB1; under 550 for DQA1; around 610 for DPA1; roughly 470 for DPB1. The study aimed to test whether signatures of past pathogen exposure could be identified by cataloging public T cell receptors. Using immunosequencing, the study profiled T cell repertoires from some 670 subjects and related those repertoires to cytomegalovirus serostatus. Broader findings and caveats from the paper: A later genetic analysis reported fewer N-insertions in productive TCRs among donors in an Asian-associated ancestry cluster than the roughly 700-donor mean. Specific HLA alleles were associated with 15,000 to 20,000 TCR beta sequences at a false discovery rate of 0.05 in a later analysis. The earlier analysis of approximately 560 of the donors excluded 15 to 20 rarely observed V segments, including chromosome 9 orphons, because counts were too low. Linkage disequilibrium might explain the correlated functional status among segregating V segments, but an unknown experimental factor could not be excluded. The cohort was sequenced for TCR beta chains only, and without alpha or paired-chain data the features that could be detected were limited. In vitro tests confirmed that a few of the cytomegalovirus-associated TCR beta chains recognize cytomegalovirus antigens. In a later analysis, TCR association rates were found to vary across HLA loci, with the most associated TCRs seen for DRB1 alleles and the fewest for HLA-C alleles. Strong co-occurrence of HLA alleles, especially DR and DQ, made assigning TCR associations to individual alleles difficult. A later analysis found that most CMV-associated TCR beta chains appeared HLA-restricted, with HLA associations seemingly driven largely by CMV exposure. In a later genetic analysis, a missense DCLRE1C variant was associated with V-gene and J-gene trimming of TCR beta chains, and the association was replicated in an independent cohort. Across donors, most TCR sequences were observed very rarely, whereas some public TCRs were present in many individuals. A group of highly shared sequence variants was considered likely to be a technical artifact of the sequencing pipeline. Cytomegalovirus status was reported to be diagnosed by the classifier with high specificity and sensitivity in both the original and validation cohorts. The only immune exposure information available for the cohort was CMV serostatus. The authors suggested that the approach could potentially be extended to other disease states and immunological phenotypes. A further reported finding was that TCR beta sequences accurately predicted the HLA-A and HLA-B alleles for most subjects in the first cohort. Because the 87-base-pair reads could not distinguish some IMGT-functional V segments, including TRBV6-2 and TRBV6-3, those segments were excluded. Sequencing depth was assumed to be roughly uniform across donors in the presence/absence analyses, though that assumption may not hold. The study listed 150 to 200 TCR beta chains as associated with cytomegalovirus. According to a later analysis, parvovirus B19, influenza, CMV and Epstein-Barr virus appeared linked to several top co-occurrence clusters. Because some donors lacked HLA typing at each locus, the association tests relied only on the typed subset. An earlier analysis of approximately 500 of the donors showed that most TCR beta V segments appeared in productive rearrangements either about 90% or about 30% of the time, which broadly matched IMGT annotations. A later analysis found that HLA-associated TCR beta chains were more clonally expanded and had lower generation probabilities than equally common non-associated chains.

Notes on this clone: The antigen this receptor binds is unknown. Base qualities are not recorded, but no much larger clone differs from it by a single base.

Libraries came from the immunoSEQ multiplex PCR assay. A mixture of 60 forward primers for TCR Vbeta segments and 13 reverse primers for TCR Jbeta segments was used in the multiplex PCR. The CDR3 region of rearranged TCR beta genes was amplified from genomic DNA by a multiplex PCR assay. Amplified TCR beta libraries were sequenced as 87-base-pair reads on the Illumina HiSeq System. On the study's bioinformatics: In a later analysis, 70 million to 95 million unique TCR beta chains were counted across the roughly 670 repertoires, and roughly 11 million of these chains were shared by at least two donors. Raw reads were error-corrected and collapsed into unique sequences by a nearest-neighbor algorithm in which closely related sequences were merged to remove PCR and sequencing errors. CDR3 sequences were aligned to IMGT reference sequences to assign V, D and J gene segments. For a sequence to be retained, a match of at least six nucleotides was required to both a V gene segment and a J gene segment. A rearrangement was called productive if the CDR3 had no stop codons and remained in frame with V and J, and every other rearrangement was called non-productive. CDR3 was defined by IMGT convention, running from the second conserved V-encoded cysteine to the conserved J-encoded phenylalanine. The earlier analysis of 450 to 750 of the donors excluded any sequence lacking an unambiguous match to a single V gene segment. In an earlier analysis of roughly 600 of the donors, a V segment was called functional when productive rearrangements were above 56.7%, and segregating when the standard deviation between donors exceeded 5%. A statistical classification framework was developed to diagnose cytomegalovirus status using the catalog of TCR beta chain sequences. In a later analysis, TCR nucleotide sequences were compared against IMGT/GENE-DB human TR gene sequences so that V and J genes could be assigned. Using the TCRdist pipeline, a later analysis assigned CDR3 sequences along with most-parsimonious VDJ recombination scenarios. In a later analysis, each TCR beta chain was defined by its CDR3 amino acid sequence together with its V-gene family, and reads without a unique V-gene family were excluded. In a later analysis, fewer than 600 highly shared, low-generation-probability nucleotide sequences were removed to address suspected cross-contamination and a sequencing artifact. In a later analysis, a clonal expansion index was calculated for each public chain from normalized within-repertoire ranks of inferred template counts. In a later analysis, generation probabilities were computed using a VDJ recombination model fitted to out-of-frame rearrangements, and the results were checked against IGoR. Hypergeometric tests were used in a later analysis to score TCR-TCR, TCR-HLA and TCR-CMV co-occurrence, with a repertoire-size bias correction applied to the TCR pairs. To estimate false discovery rates, a later analysis permuted the HLA or CMV assignments 20 times. In a later analysis, co-occurring TCRs were grouped with DBSCAN, and TCRdist sequence similarity was added when clustering was performed within HLA-allele-positive subsets. Repertoires with fewer than 30,000 or more than 120,000 public chains were left out of co-occurrence clustering, as were several repertoires with anomalous nucleotide sharing. Here the immuneACCESS table is served through TCRdb, limited to in-frame sequences with V and J called. Missing clones are a known gap in these copies; in checked studies unresolved V genes cover under half, and the rest lacks a known reason. V and J calls and clone size come straight from that table; D and trimming were deduced from the DNA. Recorded for this sample are fewer than 200,000 clones; approximately 72% of them occurred a single time. The ten most abundant clones make up under 2.5% of the sample.

For this chain, trimming is 3 bases at the V end and 0 bases at the J end, and the number of junction bases without a gene match is 4. The CDR3 starts with the cysteine, ends with the phenylalanine, and has 15 residues. Left in the record is the CDR3 DNA by itself, 45 bases read in frame from the first base. In the germline V gene, CDR1 corresponds to SGDLS and CDR2 to YYNGEE. The cohort was made up of 500 to 800 healthy bone marrow donors. At the time of sampling, every cohort member was nominally healthy, though immune exposures that went unrecorded were likely present. CMV serostatus was recorded as positive for 289 and negative for 352 of the 666 cohort members, whereas no CMV serostatus was recorded for the donor in question. Every donor gave a peripheral blood sample, and the peripheral blood mononuclear cells from that sample were used for TCR beta sequencing. The Qiagen DNeasy Blood Extraction Kit was used to extract genomic DNA from the blood cell samples.

The sequencing sample was made of PBMCs. The sequence links TRBV9 to TRBJ1-1, and 8 junction bases match TRBD1. This clonotype was obtained from a human donor in good health. The DNA sequence reads TGTGCCAGCAGCGCCAGGACAGGGATGAACACTGAAGCTTTCTTT. It specifies CASSARTGMNTEAFF.